This T cell receptor (beta chain) was captured by sequencing in a study of T cell repertoires in cytomegalovirus infection. At the level of the study: Based on public TCR beta signatures, there were indications of CMV infection and of a matching HLA type.

TCRdb reprocessed the reads with MiXCR, giving one entry per CDR3 protein. The sample contains around 750,000 distinct CDR3 sequences, about 30% of which appear only once. In this sample, this clonotype turned up many times. Its antigen is still unknown. V gave up 4 bases and J gave up 1 base; unmatched junction bases: 11. The germline CDR1 and CDR2 sequences are SGHTA and FQGNSA. CDR3 size: 17 residues. General study points: Clonotype analysis showed dominance of the ex vivo response by HLA-C-restricted CMV-specific TCR beta clonotypes. Carriers of CMV plus the relevant HLA were identified by cumulative public TCR beta family frequency.

Specimen: cultured CD8+ T cells from PBMCs, collected from culture after CMV antigen stimulation. The V and J genes are TRBV7-2 and TRBJ1-1; TRBD1 agrees at 8 bases. The receptor was isolated from a human donor in good health (CMV status not recorded). Some clones in this sample may be carry-over from other donors' samples. The CDR3 region has the DNA TGTGCCAGCAGCTCCACCCCTCGACAGGGGCCGAACACTGAAGCTTTCTTT. This codes for CASSSTPRQGPNTEAFF.